These T cell receptor beta chains were read from a single sample in a study of T-cell reconstitution after alpha-beta-depleted transplantation in children. TCRdb called the PCR reads again in MiXCR, with one record for every CDR3 protein. The sample has under 750,000 distinct CDR3 sequences, more than 20% seen once; the top ten hold over 12%. The sample in question was PBMCs, mostly from graft donor cells, obtained 360 days after TCRalphabeta/CD19-depleted stem cell transplant. The receptors originated from a boy under two years old who had a stem cell transplant for acute myeloid leukemia, so the T cells may come from the graft donor. Both conserved end residues are part of each CDR3. The D gene is left open where the match is weak. Rows give clone size only sometimes, using once, few, many, or a class for an expanded clone.

>-|TRBV5-1|TRBJ2-7|many
CASSQTQGFSYEQYF
TGCGCCAGCAGCCAAACTCAGGGGTTTTCCTACGAGCAGTACTTC
>-|TRBV7-2|TRBJ1-1|-
CASSLRVGGGLNTEAFF
TGTGCCAGCAGCTTAAGGGTCGGGGGCGGATTGAACACTGAAGCTTTCTTT
>-|TRBV24-1|TRBJ2-1|few
CATSTGSSSYNEQFF
TGTGCCACCAGCACAGGATCGAGCTCCTACAATGAGCAGTTCTTC
>TRBD2|TRBV7-9|TRBJ2-1|few
CASSSGAGAYNEQFF
TGTGCCAGCAGCTCAGGAGCGGGGGCATACAATGAGCAGTTCTTC
>TRBD1|TRBV28|TRBJ1-2|-
CASSFGTGYRLEGHGYTF
TGTGCCAGCAGTTTCGGGACAGGGTATCGTTTAGAGGGCCATGGCTACACCTTC
>-|TRBV27|TRBJ2-5|-
CASSPRRGLQETQYF
TGTGCCAGCAGTCCCCGAAGGGGTTTGCAAGAGACCCAGTACTTC
>TRBD2|TRBV20-1|TRBJ2-1|-
CSSRIYGLAGHEQFF
TGCAGTTCCCGAATATACGGACTAGCGGGCCATGAGCAGTTCTTC
>TRBD1|TRBV27|TRBJ1-6|many
CASSFAGQLISPLHF
TGTGCCAGCAGCTTCGCGGGACAGCTCATTTCACCCCTCCACTTT
>TRBD1|TRBV20-1|TRBJ2-1|few
CSASGTGGHNEQFF
TGCAGTGCTTCCGGGACAGGGGGTCACAATGAGCAGTTCTTC
>-|TRBV29-1|TRBJ1-1|-
CSGRTVMNTEAFF
TGCAGCGGAAGGACGGTGATGAACACTGAAGCTTTCTTT